This passage covers 17 T cell receptor beta chains from one sample sequenced in a study of blood T cell repertoires in COVID-19. Measured with immunoSEQ multiplex PCR; TCRdb has only the in-frame clones, and not every one. The sample carries over 150,000 clones, 80% to 90% recorded once. The source material was PBMCs or T cells enriched from blood (not recorded which). The receptors stem from a man in his fifties who had recovered from COVID-19.

The V gene is TRBV25-1, the J gene TRBJ2-1; 10 bases fit TRBD2. V dropped 5 bases and J dropped 10; count of bases not matched to a gene: 8. The CDR3 is made up of 14 amino acids. Germline V CDR1 and CDR2: MGHDK, SYGVNS. This CDR3 reads CASSPSGGAWEQFF. The DNA for the CDR3 is TGTGCCAGCAGTCCCAGCGGGGGGGCTTGGGAGCAGTTCTTC.

This chain uses TRBV6-2 or TRBV6-3 with TRBJ2-2; D gene unclear. Germline V gene lookup returns CDR1 MNHEY and CDR2 SVGEGT. Trimming shortened V by 1 base and J by 0 bases, and 6 bases separated the two germline ends. CDR3 length: 15 residues. CDR3: CASSYYRPNTGELFF. As DNA, the CDR3 is TGTGCCAGCAGTTACTATCGTCCGAACACCGGGGAGCTGTTTTTT.

V is TRBV14 and J is TRBJ1-4; no definite D call. The CDR3 length is 13 residues. In germline, CDR1 is SGHDN, CDR2 FVKESK. Trimming left V 4 bases short and J 8 bases short, with 11 bases between. CDR3 amino acids: CASSPQLGEKLFF. The CDR3 coding sequence is TGTGCCAGCAGCCCCCAACTCGGGGAAAAACTGTTTTTT.

The V gene is TRBV12-3 or TRBV12-4, the J gene TRBJ1-5; D may be TRBD1 (5 bases). The CDR3 sequence is 13 residues long. Trimming removed 6 bases from V and 5 bases from J, with 11 bases in between. The CDR3 reads CASSRQTHQPQHF. CDR3 in DNA: TGTGCCAGCAGCCGACAGACTCATCAGCCCCAGCATTTT.

The chain carries TRBV7-3 and TRBJ2-1, with a possible D match to TRBD2 (5 bases). Germline V gene lookup returns CDR1 SGHTA and CDR2 FQGTGA. This CDR3 has 15 residues. V lost 2 bases and J lost 5, with 13 bases in between. The CDR3 reads CASSLLATRDNEQFF. As DNA, the CDR3 is TGTGCCAGCAGCTTATTGGCAACTAGAGACAATGAGCAGTTCTTC.

This chain uses TRBV6-1 with TRBJ1-6, with 9 bases that match TRBD1. CDR3 size: 17 residues. With 0 bases clipped from V and 3 bases from J, the junction kept 3 bases outside the gene matches. Looked up from germline, CDR1 is MNHNS and CDR2 is SASEGT. The DNA of the CDR3 is TGTGCCAGCAGTGAAGCGGGGACAGGGCTCTATAATTCACCCCTCCACTTT. Translated: CASSEAGTGLYNSPLHF.

This chain connects TRBV3-1 (or the pseudogene TRBV3-2) to TRBJ1-1; 8 positions match TRBD1. V shed 3 bases, J shed 1 base, and the junction held 10 bases outside the gene matches. The CDR3 contains 17 residues. CDR1 and CDR2 from the germline V gene are LGHDT and YNNKEL (reference sequence). CDR3 in amino acids: CASSHQDRVGKNTEAFF. For the CDR3, the DNA is TGTGCCAGCAGCCATCAGGACAGGGTTGGGAAGAACACTGAAGCTTTCTTT.

V and J are TRBV2 and TRBJ1-3; 8 bases fit TRBD1. The V segment lost 5 bases and the J segment 1 base; nucleotides outside the gene matches: 4. The CDR3 is 15 residues long. CDR1 is SNHLY and CDR2 is FYNNEI in the germline V gene. The CDR3 region is CASSPRTGSGNTIYF. As DNA, the CDR3 is TGTGCCAGCAGTCCGAGGACAGGGTCTGGAAACACCATATATTTT.

J is TRBJ1-3 and V is TRBV7-8, with a possible D match to TRBD1 (6 bases). Germline loops: CDR1 SGHVS, CDR2 FQNEAQ. V lost 8 bases to trimming and J lost 0 bases, with 14 bases between them. The CDR3 has 15 amino acids. The CDR3 nucleotides are TGTGCCAGCGCGGTGACAGGCAACTCTGGAAACACCATATATTTT. Translation gives CASAVTGNSGNTIYF.

The chain joins TRBV11-1 to TRBJ2-7; no clear D gene. This CDR3 comprises 16 residues. Germline CDR1 is SGHAT and CDR2 is FQDESV (reference sequence). Trimming left V 4 bases short and J 0 bases short, with 16 bases between. The CDR3 loop reads CASSSYPLRSSYEQYF. In nucleotides, the CDR3 is TGTGCCAGCAGCTCCTATCCTCTTCGGAGCTCCTACGAGCAGTACTTC.

The chain links TRBV5-1 to TRBJ2-3; 8 bases align to TRBD2. The V and J ends lost 0 bases and 4 bases, in that order; junction bases with no gene match: 7. The CDR3 has 16 residues. Germline-derived CDR1 and CDR2 are SGHRS and YFSETQ. The CDR3: CASSLGRGDPPDTQYF. The CDR3 nucleotides are TGCGCCAGCAGCTTGGGGCGGGGGGACCCCCCAGATACGCAGTATTTT.

V and J are TRBV12-5 and TRBJ2-7; weak D call: TRBD1 (6 bases). With 0 bases removed from V and 0 bases from J, the gap between germline ends came to 9 bases. The germline V gene encodes CDR1 LGHNT and CDR2 FRNRAP. The CDR3 has 15 residues. CDR3 nucleotides: TGTGCTAGTGGTTTGGTGGTAGGGGGCTCCTACGAGCAGTACTTC. It translates to CASGLVVGGSYEQYF.

This clone was picked up one time. This sequence joins TRBV5-1 and TRBJ1-2; 7 nucleotides align to TRBD1. This CDR3 contains 14 residues. Germline V CDR1 and CDR2: SGHRS, YFSETQ. The trim removed 1 base at V and 6 bases at J, leaving 6 bases unmatched. Written as DNA, the CDR3 is TGCGCCAGCAGCTTGTTGTTAACAGGGGATGGCTACACCTTC. This sequence encodes CASSLLLTGDGYTF.

The V gene is TRBV11-1, the J gene TRBJ1-2; 7 bases are a match to TRBD1. Losses at the gene ends were 3 bases for V and 7 bases for J; bases not matched to a gene: 11. There are 15 residues in the CDR3. Germline V gene sequence: CDR1 SGHAT, CDR2 FQDESV (reference sequence). This CDR3 is CASSFEGTVKSGYTF. For the CDR3, the DNA is TGTGCCAGCAGCTTCGAGGGGACAGTGAAATCTGGCTACACCTTC.

The chain uses TRBV12-3 or TRBV12-4 and TRBJ1-5; D is ambiguous. V dropped 3 bases and J dropped 5 bases, with 8 bases sitting between them. The CDR3 has 13 residues. The CDR3 region is CASSFTRDQPQHF. CDR3 nucleotide sequence: TGTGCCAGCAGTTTCACCCGGGATCAGCCCCAGCATTTT.

J is TRBJ1-2 and V is TRBV24-1; D gene unclear. The CDR3 contains 10 residues. Between the trimmed V and J ends, which lost 9 bases and 6 bases, there was a span of 7 bases. CDR1 and CDR2 (germline): KGHDR, SFDVKD. CDR3 loop: CATAGDGYTF. CDR3 nucleotides: TGTGCCACCGCCGGGGATGGCTACACCTTC.

The V and J genes are TRBV24-1 and TRBJ1-3, with D perhaps matching TRBD1 (6 bases). Germline assignment: CDR1 KGHDR and CDR2 SFDVKD. V was cut by 4 bases and J by 3 bases, with 15 bases left in between. There are 16 residues in the CDR3. CDR3 sequence: CATSEHGQPNGNTIYF. CDR3 DNA: TGTGCCACCAGTGAACATGGACAGCCTAATGGAAACACCATATATTTT.